A single sample is the source of the 29 T cell receptor beta chains below, sequenced in a study of blood T cell repertoires in COVID-19. Here immunoSEQ multiplex PCR was the method, and the copy in TCRdb shows in-frame clones only, minus some. The data contain under 300,000 clones, 86% of them singletons. Sequences were obtained from peripheral blood. These receptors were obtained from a man between 18 and 29 years old with active or convalescent COVID-19.

The V gene is TRBV2, the J gene TRBJ2-5; D is uncertain. Trimming took off 5 bases at V and 5 bases at J, with 3 bases between the two ends. This CDR3 is built from 10 residues. Per the germline V gene, CDR1 is SNHLY and CDR2 is FYNNEI. CDR3 nucleotides: TGTGCCAGCAGTCGGGAGACCCAGTACTTC. This gives the protein CASSRETQYF.

This clone was seen at least ten times. The gene calls are TRBV7-9 and TRBJ2-6, with a possible D match to TRBD2 (5 bases). The V gene lost 5 bases and the J gene lost 2 bases, with 19 bases spanning the gap. The CDR3 contains 18 residues. CDR1 and CDR2 from the germline V gene are SEHNR and FQNEAQ (reference sequence). CDR3 bases: TGTGCCAGCAGCCAGGAGTTTAGCGCGACCCCTGGGGCCAACGTCCTGACTTTC. Translation: CASSQEFSATPGANVLTF.

The chain has TRBV7-9 and TRBJ1-5, with TRBD1 identical over 7 bases. This CDR3 is built from 15 residues. Germline V gene data show CDR1 as SEHNR and CDR2 as FQNEAQ (reference sequence). V gave up 6 bases and J gave up 5 bases; unmatched junction bases: 10. CDR3 nucleotide sequence: TGTGCCAGCAGTCCTACAGGGGCCTGGGATCAGCCCCAGCATTTT. Translating it yields CASSPTGAWDQPQHF.

This rearrangement joins TRBV6-5 to TRBJ1-5, with unresolved D. The CDR3 covers 15 residues. Trimming pared 0 bases from V and 0 bases from J, leaving 6 bases between. CDR1 is MNHEY, CDR2 SVGAGI, per germline. The CDR3 DNA reads as TGTGCCAGCAGTTACTCAGGAGATAGCAATCAGCCCCAGCATTTT. Protein sequence: CASSYSGDSNQPQHF.

This rearrangement joins TRBV6-5 to TRBJ2-7; possible D gene TRBD2, 5 bases. The V end was cut by 10 bases, the J end by 0 bases, with 16 bases between. CDR3 length: 14 amino acids. CDR1 MNHEY and CDR2 SVGAGI come from the germline V gene. The CDR3: CATGLTYSSYEQYF. CDR3 coding DNA: TGTGCCACCGGACTGACGTATAGCTCCTACGAGCAGTACTTC.

The chain has TRBV24-1 and TRBJ2-1; D possibly corresponds to TRBD1 (5 bases). Per the germline V gene, CDR1 is KGHDR and CDR2 is SFDVKD. This CDR3 contains 14 residues. V lost 1 base, J lost 9 bases, and 12 bases lay in between. CDR3 residues: CATSDLRQGSEQFF. Here the CDR3 DNA reads TGTGCCACCAGTGATTTAAGGCAGGGAAGTGAGCAGTTCTTC.

The chain has TRBV3-1 (or the pseudogene TRBV3-2) and TRBJ1-2; D is ambiguous. The CDR3 extends over 14 amino acids. Germline CDR1 reads LGHDT; CDR2 reads YNNKEL (reference sequence). The V end lost 1 base, the J end lost 6 bases, and 12 bases lay between the germline ends. CDR3 sequence reads: CASSQVRQSDGYTF. In DNA form, the CDR3 reads TGTGCCAGCAGCCAAGTGCGACAAAGTGATGGCTACACCTTC.

The J gene is TRBJ1-1, the V gene TRBV12-3 or TRBV12-4; maybe TRBD1 (6 bases). This CDR3 region has 13 residues. The V end was cut by 7 bases, the J end by 3 bases, with 12 bases between. CDR3 amino acids: CASTFGGHTEAFF. The CDR3 DNA reads TGTGCCAGCACCTTCGGGGGGCACACTGAAGCTTTCTTT.

This clone showed up just a few times. This chain uses TRBV24-1 with TRBJ2-7; D is possibly TRBD2 (5 bases). V dropped 5 bases and J dropped 0 bases, with 7 bases sitting between them. CDR3 length: 13 residues. Germline lookup yields CDR1 KGHDR and CDR2 SFDVKD. The CDR3 region is CATSARGSYEQYF. CDR3 nucleotide sequence: TGTGCCACCAGTGCCCGGGGCTCCTACGAGCAGTACTTC.

The chain is built from TRBV9 and TRBJ1-1; no reliable D call. Per the germline V gene, CDR1 is SGDLS and CDR2 is YYNGEE. CDR3 size: 18 residues. V was shortened by 4 bases and J by 1 base, with 23 bases between the two germline ends. CDR3 DNA sequence: TGTGCCAGCAGCCCGTCCTTGGGAGCAGTTTTTAAGAACACTGAAGCTTTCTTT. This translates into CASSPSLGAVFKNTEAFF.

The rearrangement joins TRBV27 to TRBJ1-2; perhaps TRBD1 as D (6 bases). The CDR3 is 13 residues long. Germline lookup yields CDR1 MNHEY and CDR2 SMNVEV (reference sequence). Trimming took off 4 bases at V and 7 bases at J, with 13 bases between the two ends. The DNA for the CDR3 is TGTGCCAGCAGTTCCGGGACAAAAAGTGGCTACACCTTC. As protein: CASSSGTKSGYTF.

The V and J genes are TRBV6-6 and TRBJ2-5; D not certain. V shed 7 bases and J shed 7 bases, with 10 bases lying between them. This CDR3 is 11 amino acids long. The V gene's germline CDR1 is MNHNY and CDR2 SVGAGI (reference sequence). CDR3 bases: TGTGCCAGCAATTCTGGCGGGACCCAGTACTTC. Amino acid sequence: CASNSGGTQYF.

This rearrangement joins TRBV6-2 or TRBV6-3 to TRBJ2-7; D gene ambiguous. Trimming cost V 6 bases and J 4 bases, with 10 bases left between them. The CDR3 spans 12 residues. Germline CDR1 MNHEY, CDR2 SVGEGT. CDR3 nucleotide sequence: TGTGCCAGCAGCCCCCGTCCTTACGAGCAGTACTTC. Its protein product is CASSPRPYEQYF.

The gene calls are TRBV2 and TRBJ1-2; D is undetermined. Germline assignment: CDR1 SNHLY and CDR2 FYNNEI. This CDR3 is 14 amino acids long. V gave up 4 bases and J gave up 1 base, with 10 bases separating them. The DNA for the CDR3 is TGTGCCAGCAGTGTGAACAGCAATAACTATGGCTACACCTTC. Translation gives CASSVNSNNYGYTF.

The chain couples TRBV5-5 to TRBJ2-2, with D tentatively TRBD2 (5 bases). The CDR3 spans 16 residues. Germline assignment: CDR1 SGHKS and CDR2 YYEKEE (reference sequence). V lost 3 bases to trimming and J lost 0 bases, with 12 bases between them. In nucleotides, the CDR3 is TGTGCCAGCAGCTACTGGACTCGAACGAACACCGGGGAGCTGTTTTTT. Amino acids: CASSYWTRTNTGELFF.

This clone has a single count. This chain joins TRBV6-5 and TRBJ2-1; D is perhaps TRBD1 (6 bases). Trimming removed 2 bases at V and 7 bases at J, with 18 bases between. CDR1 is MNHEY, CDR2 SVGAGI, per germline. The CDR3 runs to 16 residues. CDR3 bases: TGTGCCAGCAGTTACACCCCGGGACACGGTTTTAATGAGCAGTTCTTC. Protein product: CASSYTPGHGFNEQFF.

V gene TRBV7-9 combines with J gene TRBJ1-1; D is ambiguous. Germline V CDR1 and CDR2: SEHNR, FQNEAQ (reference sequence). Trimming removed 5 bases from V and 1 base from J, with 8 bases in between. The CDR3 is made up of 13 amino acids. CDR3 nucleotide sequence: TGTGCCAGCAGCGGGCAGGCGAACACTGAAGCTTTCTTT. Translation: CASSGQANTEAFF.

The rearrangement uses TRBV5-4 and TRBJ2-4; 7 nucleotides agree with TRBD2. The germline CDR1 and CDR2 sequences are SGHNT and YYREEE (reference sequence). The CDR3 is made up of 13 amino acids. Unmatched junction bases numbered 0, after V lost 1 base and J lost 5 bases. CDR3 residues: CASSLSGENIQYF. CDR3 DNA sequence: TGTGCCAGCAGCTTGAGCGGGGAAAACATTCAGTACTTC.

V is TRBV19 and J is TRBJ1-1; D is uncertain. Per germline, CDR1 LNHDA and CDR2 SQIVND (reference sequence). V dropped 2 bases and J dropped 0 bases, with 4 bases sitting between them. The CDR3 totals 13 residues. CDR3 region: CASSIILNTEAFF. CDR3 sequence (DNA): TGTGCCAGTAGTATAATCTTGAACACTGAAGCTTTCTTT.

This sequence joins TRBV30 and TRBJ2-3; the match to TRBD2 covers 11 bases. The germline gives CDR1 GTSNPN, CDR2 SVGIG (reference sequence). V gave up 2 bases and J gave up 6 bases; unmatched junction bases: 4. The CDR3 runs 14 residues. For the CDR3, the DNA is TGTGCCTGGAGTAAACTAGCGGGGGCGGATACGCAGTATTTT. It translates to CAWSKLAGADTQYF. The full variable domain, completed using reference TRBV30 and TRBJ2-3, is SQTIHQWPATLVQPVGSPLSLECTVEGTSNPNLYWYRQAAGRGLQLLFYSVGIGQISSEVPQNLSASRPQDRQFILSSKKLLLSDSGFYLCAWSKLAGADTQYFGPGTRLTVL.

The rearrangement joins TRBV19 to TRBJ2-2; D is possibly TRBD1 (6 bases). V dropped 7 bases and J dropped 3 bases, with 18 bases sitting between them. The germline V gene encodes CDR1 LNHDA and CDR2 SQIVND (reference sequence). CDR3 size: 16 residues. CDR3 amino acids: CASMAGAGLDTGELFF. CDR3 DNA: TGTGCCAGTATGGCAGGGGCTGGTTTAGACACCGGGGAGCTGTTTTTT.

The gene calls are TRBV25-1 and TRBJ2-3, with 9 positions matching TRBD2. The CDR3 contains 18 residues. Germline V gene data show CDR1 as MGHDK and CDR2 as SYGVNS. Germline trimming cut 4 bases from V and 4 bases from J; bases unmatched to any gene: 15. As DNA, the CDR3 is TGTGCCAGCAGTGGGATGGATGGAAGGACTAGCGACCCAGATACGCAGTATTTT. It encodes CASSGMDGRTSDPDTQYF.

There are a few counts of this clone. The chain joins TRBV28 to TRBJ1-5; maybe TRBD1 (6 bases). Germline CDR1 MDHEN, CDR2 SYDVKM. V lost 3 bases, J lost 9 bases, and 18 bases lay in between. This CDR3 is 15 amino acids long. The CDR3 loop is CASSFLDRLIVPQHF. DNA for the CDR3: TGTGCCAGCAGTTTCCTTGACAGGCTAATCGTGCCCCAGCATTTT.

The chain couples TRBV6-5 to TRBJ1-5; D unresolved. Trimming removed 8 bases at V and 0 bases at J, with 14 bases between. There are 15 residues in the CDR3. CDR1 is MNHEY and CDR2 is SVGAGI in the germline V gene. Here the CDR3 DNA reads TGTGCCAGCGTGTCCCGCGAATATAGCAATCAGCCCCAGCATTTT. Translated: CASVSREYSNQPQHF.

The chain has TRBV6-2 or TRBV6-3 and TRBJ2-3; D call uncertain. CDR1 is MNHEY, CDR2 SVGEGT, per germline. With 5 bases removed from V and 6 bases from J, the gap between germline ends came to 12 bases. The CDR3 runs 13 residues. Written as DNA, the CDR3 is TGTGCCAGCAGTAGAGGCAGCGAGGATACGCAGTATTTT. Residues: CASSRGSEDTQYF.

This clone was seen a handful of times. V and J are TRBV7-9 and TRBJ2-7; D perhaps matches TRBD2 (6 bases). The V and J ends lost 5 bases and 1 base respectively, with 21 bases between them. Germline assignment: CDR1 SEHNR and CDR2 FQNEAQ (reference sequence). There are 17 residues in the CDR3. CDR3 sequence: CASSLSGRESPSYEQYF. The CDR3 DNA is TGTGCCAGCAGCCTGTCGGGGCGGGAATCGCCTTCCTACGAGCAGTACTTC. Combining the CDR3 with reference TRBV7-9 and TRBJ2-7 gives the whole variable domain DTGVSQNPRHKITKRGQNVTFRCDPISEHNRLYWYRQTLGQGPEFLTYFQNEAQLEKSRLLSDRFSAERPKGSFSTLEIQRTEQGDSAMYLCASSLSGRESPSYEQYFGPGTRLTVT.

Regarding this clone: Mismatch with germline at one junction end may stem from a read error. The chain recombines TRBV4-2 with TRBJ2-2; D possibly corresponds to TRBD2 (5 bases). The CDR3 is 15 residues long. Looked up from germline, CDR1 is LGHNA and CDR2 is YNFKEQ. This CDR3 reads CASSQAYHIHRGAVF. The CDR3 nucleotides read TGTGCCAGCAGCCAAGCCTACCACATCCACCGGGGAGCTGTTTTT.

The chain joins TRBV10-3 to TRBJ1-2; 7 bases match TRBD1. Unmatched junction bases numbered 3, after V lost 0 bases and J lost 5 bases. The CDR3 has 14 amino acids. Germline-derived CDR1 and CDR2 are ENHRY and SYGVKD. The CDR3 protein is CAISESGTAYGYTF. CDR3 bases: TGTGCCATCAGTGAGTCCGGGACAGCATATGGCTACACCTTC.

The V gene is TRBV6-5, the J gene TRBJ2-7, with 7 bases fitting TRBD2. This CDR3 is built from 14 residues. Per germline, CDR1 MNHEY and CDR2 SVGAGI. Losses at the gene ends were 6 bases for V and 7 bases for J; bases not matched to a gene: 12. As DNA, the CDR3 is TGTGCCAGCAGCTCGGACTGGCGGGGGAGGGAGCAGTACTTC. This codes for CASSSDWRGREQYF.